These 10 T cell receptor beta chains share one sample of origin, sequenced in a study of regulatory T cells in long-lasting Graves disease. The time point: persistent/refractory GD, antithyroid drugs over 5 years with positive TRAb. PBMCs provided the RNA from which the TCR library was made. CDR3 regions were amplified by Arm-PCR using iRepertoire HTBI primers to build TCR beta libraries. From the multiplex PCR reads, TCRdb called clonotypes with MiXCR, one entry per CDR3 protein. The sample contains over 650,000 distinct CDR3 sequences, 25% to 35% of which appear only once. Sequenced here: peripheral blood mononuclear cells (PBMCs), sampled when the disease was refractory, from a patient treated with antithyroid drugs. The origin of the receptors is a female donor with Graves disease.

The chain recombines TRBV2 with TRBJ2-3; a possible D gene is TRBD1 (5 bases). CDR3 length: 16 residues. Germline CDR1 SNHLY, CDR2 FYNNEI. Trimming took off 7 bases at V and 3 bases at J, with 20 bases between the two ends. The chain's CDR3 is CASIREAGIHTDTQYF. The DNA for the CDR3 is TGTGCCAGCATAAGAGAGGCAGGGATCCATACAGATACGCAGTATTTT. The full variable domain, with the rest looked up from reference TRBV2 and TRBJ2-3, is EPEVTQTPSHQVTQMGQEVILRCVPISNHLYFYWYRQILGQKVEFLVSFYNNEISEKSEIFDDQFSVERPDGSNFTLKIRSTKLEDSAMYFCASIREAGIHTDTQYFGPGTRLTVL.

This clonotype was seen more than once but under ten times. The chain has TRBV28 and TRBJ1-6, with D maybe TRBD1 (5 bases). The CDR3 totals 15 residues. The V gene's germline CDR1 is MDHEN and CDR2 SYDVKM. V was clipped by 5 bases and J by 8 bases, with 16 bases between them. In DNA form, the CDR3 reads TGTGCCAGCAGTGACAGTGGGCTTATGGATTCACCCCTCCACTTT. Translation: CASSDSGLMDSPLHF.

This clonotype was picked up a small number of times. J is TRBJ1-6 and V is TRBV2, with D perhaps TRBD1 (6 bases). This CDR3 spans 13 amino acids. Deletions cut 11 bases from V and 3 bases from J, with 11 bases between. Germline CDR1 reads SNHLY; CDR2 reads FYNNEI. The chain's CDR3 is CAVQGLYNSPLHF. In nucleotides, the CDR3 is TGTGCCGTACAGGGCCTCTATAATTCACCCCTCCACTTT.

This clonotype has only a few counts. Germline and junction disagree at one end, which may indicate a read error. The rearrangement uses TRBV10-3 and TRBJ1-6, with a possible D match to TRBD1 (5 bases). The CDR3 is 15 amino acids. From germline, CDR1 is ENHRY and CDR2 SYGVKD. CDR3 sequence: CASSYEGRASSPLHF. As DNA, the CDR3 is TGTGCCAGCAGTTACGAGGGGCGGGCGAGTTCACCCCTCCACTTT.

The rearrangement uses TRBV7-6 and TRBJ2-7, with 10 bases identical to TRBD1. The germline CDR1 and CDR2 sequences are SGHVS and FNYEAQ. V shed 6 bases and J 2 bases; nucleotides not matched to a gene: 7. The CDR3 extends over 15 amino acids. The CDR3 is CASSPSGTGAYEQYF. CDR3 sequence (DNA): TGTGCCAGCAGTCCTTCCGGGACAGGGGCCTACGAGCAGTACTTC.

This clonotype has at least ten counts. The chain employs TRBV20-1 and TRBJ2-7, with 8 bases matching TRBD2. This CDR3 has 13 amino acids. The V segment lost 2 bases and the J segment 2 bases; nucleotides outside the gene matches: 2. The germline gives CDR1 DFQATT, CDR2 SNEGSKA (reference sequence). CDR3 bases: TGCAGTGCTAGACTACTAGCGGCCTACGAGCAGTACTTC. It encodes CSARLLAAYEQYF.

The chain couples TRBV12-5 to TRBJ1-1; D gene unclear. The germline V and J ends were trimmed by 4 bases and 8 bases, with 14 bases remaining between them. Germline V gene sequence: CDR1 LGHNT, CDR2 FRNRAP. The CDR3 is 13 residues long. CDR3 in amino acids: CASGSPDRAEAFF. CDR3 sequence (DNA): TGTGCTAGTGGTTCCCCGGACCGTGCCGAAGCTTTCTTT.

This clonotype was seen a few times. The genes are TRBV28 and TRBJ1-1; possible D gene TRBD1, 5 bases. CDR3 length: 16 amino acids. V was pared by 10 bases and J by 1 base, with 22 bases between. The germline gives CDR1 MDHEN, CDR2 SYDVKM. CDR3 residues: CANPPGRRTENTEAFF. The DNA for the CDR3 is TGTGCCAACCCCCCAGGGCGAAGGACTGAGAACACTGAAGCTTTCTTT.

This clonotype was counted ten times or more. The chain is built from TRBV28 and TRBJ1-1; TRBD1 might be the D (5 bases). Germline V gene lookup returns CDR1 MDHEN and CDR2 SYDVKM. The CDR3 extends over 18 amino acids. V was cut by 8 bases and J by 0 bases, with 25 bases left in between. CDR3 residues: CASPDRTPGRGMNTEAFF. The DNA of the CDR3 is TGTGCCAGCCCCGACCGTACACCGGGACGGGGAATGAACACTGAAGCTTTCTTT.

J is TRBJ1-2 and V is TRBV9; weak D call: TRBD1 (5 bases). Germline V CDR1 and CDR2: SGDLS, YYNGEE. The V end lost 3 bases, the J end lost 7 bases, and 13 bases lay between the germline ends. The CDR3 contains 13 residues. The CDR3 here is CASSARGVSGYTF. The CDR3 DNA sequence: TGTGCCAGCAGCGCCAGAGGGGTGTCTGGCTACACCTTC. Together with reference TRBV9 and TRBJ1-2, the CDR3 gives the full variable domain: DSGVTQTPKHLITATGQRVTLRCSPRSGDLSVYWYQQSLDQGLQFLIQYYNGEERAKGNILERFSAQQFPDLHSELNLSSLELGDSALYFCASSARGVSGYTFGSGTRLTVV.